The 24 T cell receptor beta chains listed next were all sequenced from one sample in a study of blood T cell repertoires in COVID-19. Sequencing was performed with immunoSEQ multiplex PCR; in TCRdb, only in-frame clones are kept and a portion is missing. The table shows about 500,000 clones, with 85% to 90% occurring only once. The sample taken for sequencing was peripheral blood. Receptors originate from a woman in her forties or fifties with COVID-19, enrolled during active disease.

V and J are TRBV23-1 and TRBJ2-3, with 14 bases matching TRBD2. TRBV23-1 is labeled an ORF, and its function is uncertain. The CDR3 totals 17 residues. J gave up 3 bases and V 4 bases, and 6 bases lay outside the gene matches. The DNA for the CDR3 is TGCGCCAGCAGTCGAGCGACTAGCGGGGGGGCAACAGATACGCAGTATTTT. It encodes CASSRATSGGATDTQYF.

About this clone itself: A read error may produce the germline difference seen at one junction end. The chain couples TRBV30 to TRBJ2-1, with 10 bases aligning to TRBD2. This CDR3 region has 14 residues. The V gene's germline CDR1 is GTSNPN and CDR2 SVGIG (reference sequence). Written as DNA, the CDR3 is TGTGCCTGCGAGCGGGGGGGCTCCAACAATGAGCAGTTCTTC. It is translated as CACERGGSNNEQFF.

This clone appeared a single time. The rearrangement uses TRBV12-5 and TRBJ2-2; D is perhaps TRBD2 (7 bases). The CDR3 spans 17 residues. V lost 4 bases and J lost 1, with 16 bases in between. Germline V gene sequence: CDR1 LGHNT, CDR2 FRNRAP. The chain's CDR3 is CASGSPGGGLNTGELFF. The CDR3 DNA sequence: TGTGCTAGTGGTTCCCCGGGGGGCGGGTTGAACACCGGGGAGCTGTTTTTT.

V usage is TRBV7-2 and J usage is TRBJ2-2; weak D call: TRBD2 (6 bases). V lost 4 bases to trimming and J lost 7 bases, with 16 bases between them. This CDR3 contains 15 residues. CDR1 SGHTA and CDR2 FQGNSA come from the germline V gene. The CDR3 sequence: CASSSGLRKGGELFF. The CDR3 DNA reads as TGTGCCAGCAGCTCGGGACTGCGAAAGGGCGGGGAGCTGTTTTTT.

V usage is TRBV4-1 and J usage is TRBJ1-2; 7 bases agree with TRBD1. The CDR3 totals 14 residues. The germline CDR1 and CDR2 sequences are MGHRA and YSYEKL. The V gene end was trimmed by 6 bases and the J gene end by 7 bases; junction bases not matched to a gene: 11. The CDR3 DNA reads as TGCGCCAGCAGTCTCGACAGGGATAAGAGTGGCTACACCTTC. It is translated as CASSLDRDKSGYTF.

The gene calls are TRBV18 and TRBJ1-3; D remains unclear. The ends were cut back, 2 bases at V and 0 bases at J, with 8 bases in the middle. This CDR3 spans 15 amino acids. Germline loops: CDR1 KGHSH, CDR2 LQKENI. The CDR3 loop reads CASSPVAVSGNTIYF. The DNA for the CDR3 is TGTGCCAGCTCACCAGTCGCAGTCTCTGGAAACACCATATATTTT.

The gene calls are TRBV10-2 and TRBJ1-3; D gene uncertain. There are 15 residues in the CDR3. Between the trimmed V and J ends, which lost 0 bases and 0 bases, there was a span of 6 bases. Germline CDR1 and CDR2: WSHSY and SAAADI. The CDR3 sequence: CASSESRDSGNTIYF. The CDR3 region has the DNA TGCGCCAGCAGTGAGTCGAGGGACTCTGGAAACACCATATATTTT.

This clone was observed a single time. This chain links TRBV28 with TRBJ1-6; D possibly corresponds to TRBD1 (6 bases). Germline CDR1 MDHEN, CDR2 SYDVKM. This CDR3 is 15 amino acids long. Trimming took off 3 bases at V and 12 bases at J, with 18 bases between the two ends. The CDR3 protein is CASSLPGQTERPLHF. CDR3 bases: TGTGCCAGCAGTTTGCCAGGACAGACCGAAAGACCCCTCCACTTT.

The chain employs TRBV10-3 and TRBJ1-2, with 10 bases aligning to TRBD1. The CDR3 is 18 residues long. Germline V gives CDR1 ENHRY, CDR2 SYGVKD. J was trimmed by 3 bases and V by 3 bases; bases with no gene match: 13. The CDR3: CAISDLMGQGNRDYGYTF. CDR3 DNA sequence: TGTGCCATCAGTGACCTTATGGGACAGGGGAATCGTGACTATGGCTACACCTTC.

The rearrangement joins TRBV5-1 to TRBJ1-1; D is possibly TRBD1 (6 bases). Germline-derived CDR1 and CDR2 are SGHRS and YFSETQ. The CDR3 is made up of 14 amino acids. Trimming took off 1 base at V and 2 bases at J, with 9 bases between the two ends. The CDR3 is CASSLRTANTEAFF. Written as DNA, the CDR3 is TGCGCCAGCAGCTTGCGGACAGCAAACACTGAAGCTTTCTTT.

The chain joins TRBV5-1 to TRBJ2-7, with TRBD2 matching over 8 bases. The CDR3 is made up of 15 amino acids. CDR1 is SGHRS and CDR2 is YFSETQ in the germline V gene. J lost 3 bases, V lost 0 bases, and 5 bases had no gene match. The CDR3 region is CASSLDSSGVYEQYF. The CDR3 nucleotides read TGCGCCAGCAGCTTGGATAGTAGCGGGGTCTACGAGCAGTACTTC.

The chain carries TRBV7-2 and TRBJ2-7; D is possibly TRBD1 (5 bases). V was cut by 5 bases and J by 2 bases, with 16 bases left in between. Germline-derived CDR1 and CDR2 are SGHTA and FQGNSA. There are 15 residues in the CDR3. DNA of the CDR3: TGTGCCAGCAGCCAAGGGGCTACCCGAACCTACGAGCAGTACTTC. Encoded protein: CASSQGATRTYEQYF.

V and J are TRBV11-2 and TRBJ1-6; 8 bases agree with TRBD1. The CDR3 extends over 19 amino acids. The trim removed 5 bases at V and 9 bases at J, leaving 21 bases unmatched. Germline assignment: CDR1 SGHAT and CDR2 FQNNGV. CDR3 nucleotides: TGTGCCAGCAGCGCTACCCGGGCAGGGGGCTTGGCGTGGTTTTCACCCCTCCACTTT. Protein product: CASSATRAGGLAWFSPLHF.

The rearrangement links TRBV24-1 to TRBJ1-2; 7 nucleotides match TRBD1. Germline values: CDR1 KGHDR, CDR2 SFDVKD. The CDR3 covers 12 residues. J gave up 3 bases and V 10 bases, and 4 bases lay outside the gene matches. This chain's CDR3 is CATGDSYYGYTF. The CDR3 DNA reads TGTGCCACGGGGGACAGTTACTATGGCTACACCTTC.

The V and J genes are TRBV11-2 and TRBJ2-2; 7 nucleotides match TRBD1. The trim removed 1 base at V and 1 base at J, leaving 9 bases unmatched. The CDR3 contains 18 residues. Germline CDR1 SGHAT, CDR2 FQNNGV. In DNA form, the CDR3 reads TGTGCCAGCAGCTTAGGGGTCCGAGGACAGGAGAACACCGGGGAGCTGTTTTTT. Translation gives CASSLGVRGQENTGELFF. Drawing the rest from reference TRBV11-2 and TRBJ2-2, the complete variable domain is EAGVAQSPRYKIIEKRQSVAFWCNPISGHATLYWYQQILGQGPKLLIQFQNNGVVDDSQLPKDRFSAERLKGVDSTLKIQPAKLEDSAVYLCASSLGVRGQENTGELFFGEGSRLTVL.

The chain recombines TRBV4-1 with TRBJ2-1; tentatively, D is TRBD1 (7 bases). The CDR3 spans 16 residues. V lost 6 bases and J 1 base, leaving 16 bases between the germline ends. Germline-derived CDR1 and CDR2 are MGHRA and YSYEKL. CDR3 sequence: CASSLQAGGSYNEQFF. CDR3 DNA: TGCGCCAGCAGTTTGCAGGCAGGGGGGTCCTACAATGAGCAGTTCTTC.

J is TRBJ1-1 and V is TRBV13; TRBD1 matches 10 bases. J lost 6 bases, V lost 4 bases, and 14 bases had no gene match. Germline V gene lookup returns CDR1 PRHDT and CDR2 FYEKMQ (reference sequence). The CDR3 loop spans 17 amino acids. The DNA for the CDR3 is TGTGCCAGCAGCTCGTACGTAGGGACAGGGGTTTTTGCTGAAGCTTTCTTT. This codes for CASSSYVGTGVFAEAFF.

The CDR3 region has the DNA TGTGCCACCAGCGCGTATGGACAGGGAAGCACAGATACGCAGTATTTT. Residues: CATSAYGQGSTDTQYF. This chain joins TRBV24-1 and TRBJ2-3; TRBD1 matches at 8 bases. Germline-derived CDR1 and CDR2 are KGHDR and SFDVKD. V shed 7 bases and J 0 bases; nucleotides not matched to a gene: 8. The CDR3 runs to 16 residues.

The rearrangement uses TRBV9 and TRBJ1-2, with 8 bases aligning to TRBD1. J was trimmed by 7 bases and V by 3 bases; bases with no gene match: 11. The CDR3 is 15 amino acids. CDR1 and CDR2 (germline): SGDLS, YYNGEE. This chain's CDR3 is CASSAGQGTYSGYTF. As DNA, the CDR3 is TGTGCCAGCAGCGCCGGACAGGGAACATATTCTGGCTACACCTTC.

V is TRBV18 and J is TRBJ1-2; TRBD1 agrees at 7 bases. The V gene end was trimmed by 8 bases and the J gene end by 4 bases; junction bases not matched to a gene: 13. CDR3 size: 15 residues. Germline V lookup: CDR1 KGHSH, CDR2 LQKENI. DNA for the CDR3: TGTGCCAGCGTCACCCCCCCAGGGGGGATCTATGGCTACACCTTC. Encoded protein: CASVTPPGGIYGYTF.

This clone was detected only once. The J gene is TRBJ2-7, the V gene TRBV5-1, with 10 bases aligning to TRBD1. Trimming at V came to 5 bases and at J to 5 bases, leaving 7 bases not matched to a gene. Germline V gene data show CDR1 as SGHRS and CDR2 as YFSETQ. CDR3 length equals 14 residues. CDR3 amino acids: CASRWTGGYDEQYF. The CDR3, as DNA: TGCGCCAGCAGGTGGACAGGGGGGTACGACGAGCAGTACTTC.

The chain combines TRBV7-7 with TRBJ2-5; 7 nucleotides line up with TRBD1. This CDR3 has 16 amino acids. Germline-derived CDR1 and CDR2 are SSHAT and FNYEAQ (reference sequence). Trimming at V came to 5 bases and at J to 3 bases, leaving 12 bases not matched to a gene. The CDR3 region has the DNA TGTGCCAGCAGCCCAACCTCGGGACAGTCCAAAGAGACCCAGTACTTC. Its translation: CASSPTSGQSKETQYF.

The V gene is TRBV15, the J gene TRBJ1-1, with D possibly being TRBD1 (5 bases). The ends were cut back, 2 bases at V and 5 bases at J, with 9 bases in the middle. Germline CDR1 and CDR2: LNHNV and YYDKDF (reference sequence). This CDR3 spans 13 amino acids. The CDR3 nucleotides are TGTGCCACCAGCAGAATGAGACAGACTGAAGCTTTCTTT. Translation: CATSRMRQTEAFF.

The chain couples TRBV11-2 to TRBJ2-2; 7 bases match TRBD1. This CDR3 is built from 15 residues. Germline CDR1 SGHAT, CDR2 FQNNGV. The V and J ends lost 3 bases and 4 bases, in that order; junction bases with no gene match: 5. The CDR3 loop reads CASSLGQIATGELFF. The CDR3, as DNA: TGTGCCAGCAGCTTGGGACAGATCGCCACCGGGGAGCTGTTTTTT.